This TCR beta chain comes out of a study of glioma-infiltrating T cells after dendritic cell vaccination. Looking at the study overall: Patients received autologous tumor lysate-pulsed dendritic cell vaccination between the early 2000s and the early 2010s. Three intradermal dendritic cell vaccine injections were given every two weeks.

The table came from immunoSEQ multiplex PCR; TCRdb's copy has only in-frame clones and leaves some out. The sample yields tens of thousands of clones, around 84% seen once. The sequencing here drew on blood, taken before dendritic cell vaccination. The receptor was isolated from a human donor with glioblastoma.

The CDR3: CASSPLGGQGTRKSQPQHF. CDR3 DNA sequence: TGTGCCAGTAGTCCCCTAGGTGGGCAGGGTACTCGAAAAAGTCAGCCCCAGCATTTT. The chain recombines TRBV19 with TRBJ1-5; a weak D match, TRBD1 (5 bases). Trimming shortened V by 5 bases and J by 6 bases, and 29 bases separated the two germline ends. CDR3 size: 19 residues. Looked up from germline, CDR1 is LNHDA and CDR2 is SQIVND (reference sequence).